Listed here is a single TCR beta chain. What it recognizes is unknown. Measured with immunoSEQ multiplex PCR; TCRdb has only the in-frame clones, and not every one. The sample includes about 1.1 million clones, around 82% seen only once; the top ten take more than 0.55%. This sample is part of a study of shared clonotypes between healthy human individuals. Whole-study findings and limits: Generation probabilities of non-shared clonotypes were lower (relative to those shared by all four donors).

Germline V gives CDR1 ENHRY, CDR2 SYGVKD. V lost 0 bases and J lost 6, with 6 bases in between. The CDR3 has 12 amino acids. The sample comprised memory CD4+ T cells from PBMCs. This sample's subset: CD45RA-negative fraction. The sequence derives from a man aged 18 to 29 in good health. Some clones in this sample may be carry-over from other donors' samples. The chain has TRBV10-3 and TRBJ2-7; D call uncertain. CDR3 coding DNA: TGTGCCATCAGTGAGTCAGAGGTCGAGCAGTACTTC. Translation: CAISESEVEQYF.